This T cell receptor (beta chain) stems from a study of T cell responses to AZD1222 COVID-19 vaccine. TCRdb's table, derived via immunoSEQ multiplex PCR, lists solely in-frame clones and lacks some. The sample has roughly 65,000 clones, approximately 82% seen once; the top ten hold more than 20%. Turning to this clone: The target antigen is unknown.

Whole-study results and caveats: In all cases, repertoires were sampled only after the peak T cell response. Donors were chiefly white British, with a greater number of females, and clonal diversity was perhaps underestimated. Spike-specific TCR breadth and depth went up after people got two AZD1222 doses. Of spike-specific TCRs, nearly half reportedly target regions left unmutated in variants.

The CDR3 is made up of 14 amino acids. Germline CDR1 reads MGHDK; CDR2 reads SYGVNS. V was clipped by 7 bases and J by 0 bases, with 12 bases between them. The source is an adult who received the AZD1222 COVID-19 vaccine. V gene TRBV25-1 combines with J gene TRBJ1-1; D may be TRBD1 (5 bases). Source: peripheral blood, taken 28 days after the second AZD1222 dose. Here the CDR3 reads CASTWDGLNTEAFF. CDR3 DNA sequence: TGTGCCAGCACCTGGGACGGCCTGAACACTGAAGCTTTCTTT.